This T cell receptor beta chain was obtained from a study of blood T cell repertoires in COVID-19. Study-level background: PBMCs, B-cell-depleted T cells, or T cells were the source of the cDNA or gDNA that made up the material.

The V end was cut by 7 bases, the J end by 0 bases, with 13 bases between. The CDR3 is 15 amino acids. Germline assignment: CDR1 LNHDA and CDR2 SQIVND (reference sequence). In the authors' workflow: Reference gene primer amplification in the assay estimated nucleated cell counts. Sequencing used immunoSEQ multiplex PCR; TCRdb keeps in-frame clones, though not all of them. V and J calls and clone size are copied from that table; D and trimming were computed from the DNA. This table holds 150,000 or so clones, about 86% found once. The sample taken for sequencing was peripheral blood. This clonotype was obtained from a woman aged 80 or older with acute or convalescent COVID-19. V and J are TRBV19 and TRBJ1-3, with D tentatively TRBD1 (6 bases). The CDR3 DNA reads as TGTGCCAGTATCTCAGGGGACCACTCTGGAAACACCATATATTTT. This encodes CASISGDHSGNTIYF. Together with reference TRBV19 and TRBJ1-3, the CDR3 gives the full variable domain: DGGITQSPKYLFRKEGQNVTLSCEQNLNHDAMYWYRQDPGQGLRLIYYSQIVNDFQKGDIAEGYSVSREKKESFPLTVTSAQKNPTAFYLCASISGDHSGNTIYFGEGSWLTVV.